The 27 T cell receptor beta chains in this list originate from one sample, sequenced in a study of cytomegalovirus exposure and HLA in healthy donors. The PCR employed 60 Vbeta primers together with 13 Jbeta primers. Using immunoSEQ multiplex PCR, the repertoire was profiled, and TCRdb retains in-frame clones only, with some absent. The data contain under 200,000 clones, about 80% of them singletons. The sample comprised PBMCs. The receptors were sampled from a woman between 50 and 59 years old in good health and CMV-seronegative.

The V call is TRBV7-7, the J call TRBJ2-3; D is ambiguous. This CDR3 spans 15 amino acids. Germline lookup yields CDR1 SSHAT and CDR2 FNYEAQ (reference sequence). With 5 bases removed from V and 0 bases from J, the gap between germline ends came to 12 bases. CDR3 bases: TGTGCCAGCAGCCCCATAGCTGGGAGCACAGATACGCAGTATTTT. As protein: CASSPIAGSTDTQYF. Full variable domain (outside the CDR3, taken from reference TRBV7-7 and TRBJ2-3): GAGVSQSPRYKVTKRGQDVTLRCDPISSHATLYWYQQALGQGPEFLTYFNYEAQPDKSGLPSDRFSAERPEGSISTLTIQRTEQRDSAMYRCASSPIAGSTDTQYFGPGTRLTVL.

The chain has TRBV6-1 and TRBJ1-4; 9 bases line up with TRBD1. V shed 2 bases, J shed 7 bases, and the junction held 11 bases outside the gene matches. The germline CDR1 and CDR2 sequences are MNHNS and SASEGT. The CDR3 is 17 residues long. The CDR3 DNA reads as TGTGCCAGCAGTGAATATGACCGGGACAGGGACCTTGAAAAACTGTTTTTT. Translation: CASSEYDRDRDLEKLFF.

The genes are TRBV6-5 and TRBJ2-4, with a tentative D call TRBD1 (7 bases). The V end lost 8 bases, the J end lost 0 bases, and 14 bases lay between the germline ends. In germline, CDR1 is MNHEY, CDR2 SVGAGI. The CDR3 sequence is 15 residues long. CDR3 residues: CASGPGGLAKNIQYF. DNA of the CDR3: TGTGCCAGCGGTCCAGGGGGGCTAGCCAAAAACATTCAGTACTTC.

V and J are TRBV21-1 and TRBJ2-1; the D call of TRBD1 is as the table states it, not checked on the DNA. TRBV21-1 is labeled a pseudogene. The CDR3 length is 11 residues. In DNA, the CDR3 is TGTGCCAGCAGGACAGACAATGAGCAGTTCTTC. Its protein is CASRTDNEQFF.

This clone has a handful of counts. Here the CDR3 reads CASDRTGGLGGELFF. CDR3 bases: TGTGCTAGTGATCGGACAGGGGGCTTGGGCGGGGAGCTGTTTTTT. V gene TRBV12-5 combines with J gene TRBJ2-2, with 11 nucleotides matching TRBD1. The CDR3 runs to 15 residues. The trim removed 7 bases at V and 7 bases at J, leaving 8 bases unmatched. CDR1 LGHNT and CDR2 FRNRAP come from the germline V gene. The entire variable domain, with the rest obtained from reference TRBV12-5 and TRBJ2-2, is as follows: DARVTQTPRHKVTEMGQEVTMRCQPILGHNTVFWYRQTMMQGLELLAYFRNRAPLDDSGMPKDRFSAEMPDATLATLKIQPSEPRDSAVYFCASDRTGGLGGELFFGEGSRLTVL.

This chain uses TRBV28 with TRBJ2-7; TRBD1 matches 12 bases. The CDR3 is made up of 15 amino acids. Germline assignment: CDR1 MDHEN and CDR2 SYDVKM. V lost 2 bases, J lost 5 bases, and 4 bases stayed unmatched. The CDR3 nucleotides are TGTGCCAGCAGTTTACCCGGGACAGGGGGCCACGAGCAGTACTTC. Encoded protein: CASSLPGTGGHEQYF.

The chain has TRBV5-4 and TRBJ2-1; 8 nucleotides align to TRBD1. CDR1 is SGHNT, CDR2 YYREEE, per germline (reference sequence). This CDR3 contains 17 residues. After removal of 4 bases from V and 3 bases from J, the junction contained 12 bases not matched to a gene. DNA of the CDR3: TGTGCCAGCAGCACAGATACCGACAGGGGTCTCTACAATGAGCAGTTCTTC. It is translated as CASSTDTDRGLYNEQFF.

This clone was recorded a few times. The CDR3 DNA reads as TGTGCCAGCAGTAGGGGAGGGCTCGAGCAGTACTTC. Translated: CASSRGGLEQYF. The chain joins TRBV6-6 to TRBJ2-7; 7 positions match TRBD2. Germline values: CDR1 MNHNY, CDR2 SVGAGI (reference sequence). This CDR3 comprises 12 residues. The V gene end was trimmed by 5 bases and the J gene end by 6 bases; junction bases not matched to a gene: 4.

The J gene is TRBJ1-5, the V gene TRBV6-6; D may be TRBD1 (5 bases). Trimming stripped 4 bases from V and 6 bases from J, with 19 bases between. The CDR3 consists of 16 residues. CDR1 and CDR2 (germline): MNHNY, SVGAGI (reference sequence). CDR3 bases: TGTGCCAGCAGTTTCCTGGGGCCCGCCGGGAGTCAGCCCCAGCATTTT. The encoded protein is CASSFLGPAGSQPQHF.

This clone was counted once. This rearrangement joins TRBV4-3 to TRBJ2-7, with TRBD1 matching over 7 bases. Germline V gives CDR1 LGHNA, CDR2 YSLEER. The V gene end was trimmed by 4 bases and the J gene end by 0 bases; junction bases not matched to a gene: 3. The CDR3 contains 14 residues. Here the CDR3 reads CASSRDSLSYEQYF. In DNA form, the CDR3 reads TGCGCCAGCAGCCGGGACAGTCTCTCCTACGAGCAGTACTTC.

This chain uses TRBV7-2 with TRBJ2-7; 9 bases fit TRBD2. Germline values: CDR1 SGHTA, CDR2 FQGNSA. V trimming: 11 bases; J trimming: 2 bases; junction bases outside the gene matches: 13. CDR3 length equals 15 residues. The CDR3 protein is CASRLAGGGAYEQYF. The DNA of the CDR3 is TGTGCCTCGCGGCTAGCGGGCGGGGGGGCCTACGAGCAGTACTTC.

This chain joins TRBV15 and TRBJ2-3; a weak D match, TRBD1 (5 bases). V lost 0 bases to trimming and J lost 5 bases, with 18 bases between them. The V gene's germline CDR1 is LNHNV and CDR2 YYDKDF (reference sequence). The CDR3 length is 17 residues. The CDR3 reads CATSRDHVGTGIDTQYF. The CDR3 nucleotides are TGTGCCACCAGCAGAGATCATGTGGGAACAGGAATAGATACGCAGTATTTT.

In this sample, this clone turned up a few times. For the CDR3, the DNA is TGTGCCAGCAGCCAACTACAGGGAGGGGTCAATGAGCAGTTCTTC. This gives the protein CASSQLQGGVNEQFF. The chain combines TRBV28 with TRBJ2-1, with D possibly matching TRBD2 (7 bases). The V end lost 6 bases, the J end lost 6 bases, and 18 bases lay between the germline ends. The CDR3 is 15 residues long. From germline, CDR1 is MDHEN and CDR2 SYDVKM.

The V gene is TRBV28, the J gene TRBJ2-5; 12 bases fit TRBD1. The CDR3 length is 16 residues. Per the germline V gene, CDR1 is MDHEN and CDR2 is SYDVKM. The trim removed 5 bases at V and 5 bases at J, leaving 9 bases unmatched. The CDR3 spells CASSPQGTGGYETQYF. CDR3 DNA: TGTGCCAGCAGTCCCCAGGGGACAGGGGGCTACGAGACCCAGTACTTC.

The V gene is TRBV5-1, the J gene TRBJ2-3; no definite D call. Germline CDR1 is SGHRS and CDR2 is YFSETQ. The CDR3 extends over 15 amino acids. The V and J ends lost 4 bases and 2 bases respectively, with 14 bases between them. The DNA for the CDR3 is TGCGCCAGCAGCCTATTCAGGCTAATCACAGATACGCAGTATTTT. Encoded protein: CASSLFRLITDTQYF.

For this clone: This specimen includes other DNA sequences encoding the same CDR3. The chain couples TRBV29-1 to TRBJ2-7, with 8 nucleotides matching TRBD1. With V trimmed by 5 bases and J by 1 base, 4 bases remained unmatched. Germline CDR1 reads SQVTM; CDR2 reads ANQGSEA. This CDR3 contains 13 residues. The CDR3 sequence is CSVRQGASYEQYF. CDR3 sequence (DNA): TGCAGCGTTAGGCAGGGGGCATCCTACGAGCAGTACTTC.

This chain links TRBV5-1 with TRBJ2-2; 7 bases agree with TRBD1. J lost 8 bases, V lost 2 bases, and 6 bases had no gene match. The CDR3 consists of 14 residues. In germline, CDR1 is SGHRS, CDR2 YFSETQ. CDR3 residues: CASSFRQGGGELFF. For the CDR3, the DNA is TGCGCCAGCAGCTTCCGACAGGGCGGAGGGGAGCTGTTTTTT.

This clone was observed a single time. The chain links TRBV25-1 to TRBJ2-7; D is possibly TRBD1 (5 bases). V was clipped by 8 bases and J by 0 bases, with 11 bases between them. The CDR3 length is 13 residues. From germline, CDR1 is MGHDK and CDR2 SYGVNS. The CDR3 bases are TGTGCCAGCCATCCAGGGTACTCCTACGAGCAGTACTTC. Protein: CASHPGYSYEQYF.

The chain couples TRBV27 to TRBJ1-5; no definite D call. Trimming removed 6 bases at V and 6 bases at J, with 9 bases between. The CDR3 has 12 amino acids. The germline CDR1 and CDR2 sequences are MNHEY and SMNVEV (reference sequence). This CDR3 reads CASRTYAQPQHF. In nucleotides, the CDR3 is TGTGCCAGCAGGACTTACGCTCAGCCCCAGCATTTT.

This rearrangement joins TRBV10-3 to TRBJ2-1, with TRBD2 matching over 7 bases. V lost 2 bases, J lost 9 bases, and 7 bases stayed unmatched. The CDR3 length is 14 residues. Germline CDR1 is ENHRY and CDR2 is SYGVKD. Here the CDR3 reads CAISETLGGGEQFF. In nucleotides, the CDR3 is TGTGCCATCAGTGAGACTCTGGGGGGGGGTGAGCAGTTCTTC.

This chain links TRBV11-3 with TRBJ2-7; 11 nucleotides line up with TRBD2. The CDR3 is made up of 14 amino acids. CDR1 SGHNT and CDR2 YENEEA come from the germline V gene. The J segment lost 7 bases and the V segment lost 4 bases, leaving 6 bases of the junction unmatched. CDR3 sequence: CASSSTSGAREQYF. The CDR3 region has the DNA TGTGCCAGCAGCTCGACTAGCGGGGCTCGAGAGCAGTACTTC.

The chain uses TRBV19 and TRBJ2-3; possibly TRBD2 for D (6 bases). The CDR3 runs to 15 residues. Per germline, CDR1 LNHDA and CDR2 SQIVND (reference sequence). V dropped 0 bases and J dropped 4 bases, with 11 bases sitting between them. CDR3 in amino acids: CASSIEGLESDTQYF. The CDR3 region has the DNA TGTGCCAGTAGTATAGAGGGACTTGAGTCAGATACGCAGTATTTT.

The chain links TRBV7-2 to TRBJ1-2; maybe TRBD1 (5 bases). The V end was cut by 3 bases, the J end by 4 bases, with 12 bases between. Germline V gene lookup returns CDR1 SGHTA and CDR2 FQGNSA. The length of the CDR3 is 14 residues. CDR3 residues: CASSFATASYGYTF. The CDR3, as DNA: TGTGCCAGCAGCTTCGCGACAGCCAGCTATGGCTACACCTTC.

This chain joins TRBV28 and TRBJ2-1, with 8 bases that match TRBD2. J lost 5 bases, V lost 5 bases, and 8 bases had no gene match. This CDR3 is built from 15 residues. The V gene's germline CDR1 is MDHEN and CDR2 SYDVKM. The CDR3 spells CASSPIGRVNNEQFF. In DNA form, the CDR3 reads TGTGCCAGCAGTCCGATCGGGAGGGTCAACAATGAGCAGTTCTTC.

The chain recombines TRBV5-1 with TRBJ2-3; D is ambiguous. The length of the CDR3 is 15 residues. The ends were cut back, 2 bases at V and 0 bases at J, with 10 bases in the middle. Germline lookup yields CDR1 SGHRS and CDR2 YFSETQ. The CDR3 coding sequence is TGCGCCAGCAGCTTCCCAGCGCCTAGCACAGATACGCAGTATTTT. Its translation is CASSFPAPSTDTQYF.

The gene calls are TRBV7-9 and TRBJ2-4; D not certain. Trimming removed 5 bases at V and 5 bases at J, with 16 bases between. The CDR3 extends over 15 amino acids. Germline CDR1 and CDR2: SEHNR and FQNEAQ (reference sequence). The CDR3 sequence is CASSLRGGPQNIQYF. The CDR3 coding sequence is TGTGCCAGCAGCCTCCGAGGTGGCCCCCAAAACATTCAGTACTTC.

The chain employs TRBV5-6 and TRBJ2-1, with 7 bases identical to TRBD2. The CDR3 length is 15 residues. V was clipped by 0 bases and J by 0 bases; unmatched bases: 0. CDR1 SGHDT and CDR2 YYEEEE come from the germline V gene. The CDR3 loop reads CASSLGTSSYNEQFF. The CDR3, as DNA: TGTGCCAGCAGCTTGGGGACTAGCTCCTACAATGAGCAGTTCTTC.